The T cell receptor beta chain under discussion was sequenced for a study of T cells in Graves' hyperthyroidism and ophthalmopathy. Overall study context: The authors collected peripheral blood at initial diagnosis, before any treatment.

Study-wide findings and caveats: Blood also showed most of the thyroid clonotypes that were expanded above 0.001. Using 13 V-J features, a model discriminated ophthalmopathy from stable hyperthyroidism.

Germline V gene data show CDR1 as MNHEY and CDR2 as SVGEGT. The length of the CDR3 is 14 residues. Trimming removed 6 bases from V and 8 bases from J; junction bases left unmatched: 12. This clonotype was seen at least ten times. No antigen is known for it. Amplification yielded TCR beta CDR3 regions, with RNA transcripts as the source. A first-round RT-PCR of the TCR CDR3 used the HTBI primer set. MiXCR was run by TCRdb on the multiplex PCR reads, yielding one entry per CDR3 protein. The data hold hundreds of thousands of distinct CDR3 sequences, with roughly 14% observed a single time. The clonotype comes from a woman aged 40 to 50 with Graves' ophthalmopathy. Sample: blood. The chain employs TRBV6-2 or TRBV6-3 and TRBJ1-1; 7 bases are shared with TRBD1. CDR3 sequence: CASSRTGLEPEAFF. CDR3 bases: TGTGCCAGCAGCCGGACAGGATTAGAGCCAGAAGCTTTCTTT.